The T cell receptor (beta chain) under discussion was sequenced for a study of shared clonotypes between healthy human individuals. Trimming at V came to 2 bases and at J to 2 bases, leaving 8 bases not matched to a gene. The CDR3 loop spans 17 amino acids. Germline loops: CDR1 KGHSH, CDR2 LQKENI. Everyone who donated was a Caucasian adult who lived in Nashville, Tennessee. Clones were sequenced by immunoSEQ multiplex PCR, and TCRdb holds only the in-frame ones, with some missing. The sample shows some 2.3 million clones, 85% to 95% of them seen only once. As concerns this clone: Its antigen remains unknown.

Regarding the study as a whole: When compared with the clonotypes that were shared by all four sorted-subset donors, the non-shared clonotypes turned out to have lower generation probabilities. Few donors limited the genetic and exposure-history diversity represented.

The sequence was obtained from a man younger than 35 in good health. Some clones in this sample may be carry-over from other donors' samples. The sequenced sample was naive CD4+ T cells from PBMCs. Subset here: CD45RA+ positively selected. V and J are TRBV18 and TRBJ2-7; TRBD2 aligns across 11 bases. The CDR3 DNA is TGTGCCAGCTCACCATCGACTAGCGGGATGGTACCCTACGAGCAGTACTTC. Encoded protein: CASSPSTSGMVPYEQYF.